The 28 T cell receptor beta chains below were found in one sample sequenced in a study of immune cell composition in non-small cell lung cancer. The table came from immunoSEQ multiplex PCR; TCRdb's copy has only in-frame clones and leaves some out. Among 2,000 to 2,500 clones listed, over 55% were seen once. The sample was lung tumor tissue. The receptor set was obtained from a human donor with non-small cell lung cancer.

The J gene is TRBJ2-2, the V gene TRBV30; unclear D gene. Germline values: CDR1 GTSNPN, CDR2 SVGIG (reference sequence). The CDR3 is 13 residues long. Trimming pared 2 bases from V and 4 bases from J, leaving 8 bases between. The CDR3 coding sequence is TGTGCCTGGAGTTCAAGGAGCACCGGGGAGCTGTTTTTT. Translation gives CAWSSRSTGELFF. The full variable domain, in which reference TRBV30 and TRBJ2-2 provide the parts outside the CDR3, is SQTIHQWPATLVQPVGSPLSLECTVEGTSNPNLYWYRQAAGRGLQLLFYSVGIGQISSEVPQNLSASRPQDRQFILSSKKLLLSDSGFYLCAWSSRSTGELFFGEGSRLTVL.

The chain joins TRBV7-9 to TRBJ2-7; D remains unclear. There are 12 residues in the CDR3. V was clipped by 3 bases and J by 3 bases, with 6 bases between them. Germline assignment: CDR1 SEHNR and CDR2 FQNEAQ (reference sequence). The CDR3 DNA sequence: TGTGCCAGCAGCTTCCAAAACTACGAGCAGTACTTC. This encodes CASSFQNYEQYF.

This clone came up once. The chain has TRBV5-1 and TRBJ2-7; D ambiguous. Trimming removed 1 base from V and 0 bases from J, with 8 bases in between. The CDR3 has 14 amino acids. The germline CDR1 and CDR2 sequences are SGHRS and YFSETQ. CDR3 amino acids: CASSLKVSSYEQYF. The CDR3 bases are TGCGCCAGCAGCTTGAAAGTGAGCTCCTACGAGCAGTACTTC.

This clone was seen only a few times. The chain employs TRBV30 and TRBJ2-7; 10 nucleotides match TRBD2. With V trimmed by 3 bases and J by 5 bases, 10 bases remained unmatched. The CDR3 extends over 15 amino acids. Germline CDR1 is GTSNPN and CDR2 is SVGIG (reference sequence). The CDR3 DNA sequence: TGTGCCTGGAGAGAGCTAGCGGGAGTCCGGGACGAGCAGTACTTC. It yields the protein CAWRELAGVRDEQYF.

The gene calls are TRBV29-1 and TRBJ1-2; unclear D gene. This CDR3 is 15 amino acids long. The germline CDR1 and CDR2 sequences are SQVTM and ANQGSEA. Trimming removed 0 bases at V and 3 bases at J, with 14 bases between. The CDR3, as DNA: TGCAGCGTTGAAGATCCCGTGACACGATACTATGGCTACACCTTC. This sequence encodes CSVEDPVTRYYGYTF.

This chain uses TRBV14 with TRBJ2-1; D gene unclear. The CDR3 sequence is 16 residues long. The V and J ends lost 0 bases and 0 bases respectively, with 9 bases between them. The germline gives CDR1 SGHDN, CDR2 FVKESK. CDR3 coding DNA: TGTGCCAGCAGCCAAGATGAGACTGACTCCTACAATGAGCAGTTCTTC. This translates into CASSQDETDSYNEQFF.

The chain carries TRBV28 and TRBJ1-2, with D possibly matching TRBD1 (6 bases). In germline, CDR1 is MDHEN, CDR2 SYDVKM. The ends were cut back, 6 bases at V and 2 bases at J, with 16 bases in the middle. This CDR3 region has 15 residues. The CDR3, as DNA: TGTGCCAGCAGGCCGACAGGCCGGATAAACTATGGCTACACCTTC. It specifies CASRPTGRINYGYTF.

The table lists this clone with a count of one. The gene calls are TRBV6-1 and TRBJ1-2; TRBD1 is a possible D gene (5 bases). Germline V gene data show CDR1 as MNHNS and CDR2 as SASEGT. The CDR3 loop spans 14 amino acids. V lost 8 bases, J lost 0 bases, and 13 bases lay in between. The CDR3 region is CASLHGGANYGYTF. DNA of the CDR3: TGTGCCAGCCTCCACGGGGGAGCTAACTATGGCTACACCTTC.

This clone has a handful of counts. The chain joins TRBV5-4 to TRBJ2-5, with D possibly being TRBD1 (5 bases). The CDR3 sequence is 14 residues long. V was shortened by 1 base and J by 1 base, with 8 bases between the two germline ends. CDR1 SGHNT and CDR2 YYREEE come from the germline V gene (reference sequence). In DNA form, the CDR3 reads TGTGCCAGCAGCTTGAAACAGGTCCAAGAGACCCAGTACTTC. It translates to CASSLKQVQETQYF.

This chain uses TRBV5-1 with TRBJ2-7, with 7 nucleotides matching TRBD1. There are 15 residues in the CDR3. The V and J ends lost 1 base and 5 bases, in that order; junction bases with no gene match: 9. The germline V gene has CDR1 SGHRS and CDR2 YFSETQ. The CDR3 region is CASSLTPFQGDEQYF. The DNA for the CDR3 is TGCGCCAGCAGCTTGACCCCCTTTCAGGGGGACGAGCAGTACTTC.

V and J are TRBV21-1 and TRBJ1-1. TRBV21-1 is an annotated pseudogene. The CDR3 runs 15 residues. CDR3 loop: CASRGRDGEFTEAFF. In nucleotides, the CDR3 is TGTGCCAGCAGGGGGCGGGACGGCGAATTCACTGAAGCTTTCTTT.

The chain carries TRBV7-9 and TRBJ2-3; no clear D. Germline V gene data show CDR1 as SEHNR and CDR2 as FQNEAQ (reference sequence). The V end lost 4 bases, the J end lost 4 bases, and 12 bases lay between the germline ends. This CDR3 comprises 14 residues. The CDR3 DNA follows: TGTGCCAGCAGCTCCCCCGGGTCCCCAGATACGCAGTATTTT. As protein: CASSSPGSPDTQYF.

CDR3 sequence: CASSVRQGDTEAFF. DNA of the CDR3: TGTGCCAGCAGCGTGCGACAGGGGGACACTGAAGCTTTCTTT. The V and J genes are TRBV9 and TRBJ1-1; 9 nucleotides line up with TRBD1. Trimming took 2 bases from V and 3 from J; bases not matched to a gene: 2. Germline V gene lookup returns CDR1 SGDLS and CDR2 YYNGEE. This CDR3 contains 14 residues.

The V call is TRBV28, the J call TRBJ2-7; D is possibly TRBD1 (6 bases). The V gene lost 5 bases and the J gene lost 3 bases, with 20 bases spanning the gap. The CDR3 covers 16 residues. Germline CDR1 is MDHEN and CDR2 is SYDVKM. The CDR3 nucleotides are TGTGCCAGCAGTCCTCTCTGGGACATGCTAGACTACGAGCAGTACTTC. This gives the protein CASSPLWDMLDYEQYF.

The rearrangement joins TRBV28 to TRBJ2-3; D might be TRBD2 (5 bases). This CDR3 is 13 amino acids long. Trimming took off 9 bases at V and 3 bases at J, with 13 bases between the two ends. Germline V CDR1 and CDR2: MDHEN, SYDVKM. The CDR3 DNA sequence: TGTGCCAGTTTAGGGAGCGAGACAGATACGCAGTATTTT. This encodes CASLGSETDTQYF.

The rearrangement uses TRBV2 and TRBJ2-1; 8 bases align to TRBD1. Looked up from germline, CDR1 is SNHLY and CDR2 is FYNNEI. The V segment lost 6 bases and the J segment 12 bases; nucleotides outside the gene matches: 10. CDR3 length equals 13 residues. CDR3 in amino acids: CASRGQGAFGQFF. CDR3 nucleotide sequence: TGTGCCAGCAGGGGCCAGGGGGCGTTTGGGCAGTTCTTC.

This clone turned up a few times. This chain uses TRBV19 with TRBJ2-1; D not certain. Trimming removed 3 bases from V and 8 bases from J, with 8 bases in between. The CDR3 is 12 amino acids. Germline V gives CDR1 LNHDA, CDR2 SQIVND (reference sequence). CDR3 coding DNA: TGTGCCAGTAGTATTCCCCCGGATGAGCAGTTCTTC. Translating gives CASSIPPDEQFF. Full variable domain (outside the CDR3, taken from reference TRBV19 and TRBJ2-1): DGGITQSPKYLFRKEGQNVTLSCEQNLNHDAMYWYRQDPGQGLRLIYYSQIVNDFQKGDIAEGYSVSREKKESFPLTVTSAQKNPTAFYLCASSIPPDEQFFGPGTRLTVL.

In its sample, this clone was seen a few times. This chain uses TRBV11-2 with TRBJ1-3; D gene uncertain. Germline values: CDR1 SGHAT, CDR2 FQNNGV. With 4 bases removed from V and 5 bases from J, the gap between germline ends came to 9 bases. There are 13 residues in the CDR3. The CDR3 loop reads CASSSNYRNTIYF. The CDR3 nucleotides are TGTGCCAGCAGCTCAAACTACCGAAACACCATATATTTT.

V usage is TRBV28 and J usage is TRBJ1-2; D is possibly TRBD1 (5 bases). Germline V gene sequence: CDR1 MDHEN, CDR2 SYDVKM. The CDR3 length is 15 residues. V gave up 10 bases and J gave up 2 bases, with 20 bases separating them. The CDR3 is CATIRDGGVNYGYTF. In DNA form, the CDR3 reads TGTGCCACCATCCGGGACGGGGGTGTAAACTATGGCTACACCTTC.

The gene calls are TRBV5-6 and TRBJ2-3, with TRBD2 matching 12 bases. With V trimmed by 3 bases and J by 1 base, 6 bases remained unmatched. The CDR3 loop spans 17 amino acids. Per the germline V gene, CDR1 is SGHDT and CDR2 is YYEEEE. CDR3 sequence: CASSSSSGGAGTDTQYF. As DNA, the CDR3 is TGTGCCAGCAGCTCCTCTAGCGGGGGGGCGGGCACAGATACGCAGTATTTT.

V usage is TRBV29-1 and J usage is TRBJ2-7; 7 positions agree with TRBD2. The V and J ends lost 6 bases and 5 bases, in that order; junction bases with no gene match: 10. Germline CDR1 is SQVTM and CDR2 is ANQGSEA. The CDR3 totals 13 residues. The CDR3 nucleotides read TGCAGCGTGAGAGCGGGACGGGGGAACGAGCAGTACTTC. Its translation is CSVRAGRGNEQYF.

This chain uses TRBV5-4 with TRBJ1-1; D unclear. The V gene's germline CDR1 is SGHNT and CDR2 YYREEE (reference sequence). The length of the CDR3 is 14 residues. The V end was cut by 0 bases, the J end by 0 bases, with 6 bases between. This chain's CDR3 is CASSLDFVNTEAFF. CDR3 bases: TGTGCCAGCAGCTTGGACTTCGTGAACACTGAAGCTTTCTTT. Based on the CDR3 plus reference TRBV5-4 and TRBJ1-1, the full variable domain is ETGVTQSPTHLIKTRGQQVTLRCSSQSGHNTVSWYQQALGQGPQFIFQYYREEENGRGNFPPRFSGLQFPNYSSELNVNALELDDSALYLCASSLDFVNTEAFFGQGTRLTVV.

This clone came up once. V gene TRBV18 combines with J gene TRBJ1-5; 9 bases agree with TRBD1. The trim removed 4 bases at V and 7 bases at J, leaving 11 bases unmatched. CDR1 and CDR2 from the germline V gene are KGHSH and LQKENI. The CDR3 is made up of 16 amino acids. The CDR3 spells CASSRSTGGQEQPQHF. CDR3 nucleotide sequence: TGTGCCAGCTCACGATCGACAGGGGGTCAGGAACAGCCCCAGCATTTT.

This clone appeared a single time. The chain couples TRBV27 to TRBJ1-6; TRBD1 agrees at 7 bases. V gave up 4 bases and J gave up 6 bases; unmatched junction bases: 9. Germline assignment: CDR1 MNHEY and CDR2 SMNVEV (reference sequence). The CDR3 totals 16 residues. CDR3: CASSWGTGVPNSPLHF. CDR3 DNA sequence: TGTGCCAGCAGTTGGGGAACAGGGGTTCCTAATTCACCCCTCCACTTT.

The V call is TRBV7-2, the J call TRBJ1-3; possible D gene TRBD1, 6 bases. Germline V gene sequence: CDR1 SGHTA, CDR2 FQGNSA. V was cut by 2 bases and J by 8 bases, with 16 bases left in between. The CDR3 contains 15 residues. In DNA form, the CDR3 reads TGTGCCAGCAGCTTACAGGGGCGCGGTGTAGACACCATATATTTT. It is translated as CASSLQGRGVDTIYF.

This clone was counted only a few times. V usage is TRBV30 and J usage is TRBJ1-1; D may be TRBD1 (5 bases). CDR1 and CDR2 (germline): GTSNPN, SVGIG (reference sequence). Between the trimmed V and J ends, which lost 3 bases and 1 base, there was a span of 6 bases. The CDR3 loop spans 12 amino acids. CDR3 nucleotide sequence: TGTGCCTGGAGAAGGGGGAACACTGAAGCTTTCTTT. This codes for CAWRRGNTEAFF.

This clone came up a few times. This chain uses TRBV14 with TRBJ1-2, with D maybe TRBD1 (6 bases). Trimming took 4 bases from V and 8 from J, leaving 11 bases between them. Germline lookup yields CDR1 SGHDN and CDR2 FVKESK. CDR3 size: 12 residues. The CDR3 region is CASSPTGRGYTF. The DNA of the CDR3 is TGTGCCAGCAGCCCGACAGGACGAGGCTACACCTTC.

The rearrangement joins TRBV11-2 to TRBJ2-5, with D perhaps TRBD2 (6 bases). V was shortened by 1 base and J by 3 bases, with 6 bases between the two germline ends. The CDR3 extends over 13 amino acids. The V gene's germline CDR1 is SGHAT and CDR2 FQNNGV. CDR3 sequence (DNA): TGTGCCAGCAGCTTAGGGGGGGAAGAGACCCAGTACTTC. It encodes CASSLGGEETQYF.